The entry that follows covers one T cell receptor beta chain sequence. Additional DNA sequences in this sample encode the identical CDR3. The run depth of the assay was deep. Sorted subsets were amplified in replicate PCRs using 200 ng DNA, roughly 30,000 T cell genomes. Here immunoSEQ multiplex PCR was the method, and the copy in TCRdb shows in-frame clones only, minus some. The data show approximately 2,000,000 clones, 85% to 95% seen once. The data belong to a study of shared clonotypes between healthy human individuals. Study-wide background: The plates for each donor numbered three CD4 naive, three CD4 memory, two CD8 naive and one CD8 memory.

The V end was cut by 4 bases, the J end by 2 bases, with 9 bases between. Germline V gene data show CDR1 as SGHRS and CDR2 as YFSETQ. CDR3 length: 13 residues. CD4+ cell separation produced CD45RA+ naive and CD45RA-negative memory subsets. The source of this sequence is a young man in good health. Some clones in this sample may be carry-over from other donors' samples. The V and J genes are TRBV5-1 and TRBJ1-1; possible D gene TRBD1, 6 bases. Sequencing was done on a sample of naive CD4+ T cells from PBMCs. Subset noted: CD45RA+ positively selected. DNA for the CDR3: TGCGCCAGCAGCCAACAGGGCAACACTGAAGCTTTCTTT. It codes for CASSQQGNTEAFF.